What follows are 2 T cell receptor beta chains derived from one specimen sequenced in a study of blood T cell repertoires in COVID-19. Sequencing used immunoSEQ multiplex PCR; TCRdb keeps in-frame clones, though not all of them. The sample holds about 160,000 clones, around 77% seen once. Sequenced input: peripheral blood. These receptors were taken from a man aged 70-80 years with acute or convalescent COVID-19.

The V gene is TRBV30, the J gene TRBJ1-1; D is uncertain. This CDR3 comprises 10 residues. Germline CDR1 and CDR2: GTSNPN and SVGIG (reference sequence). V gave up 5 bases and J gave up 6 bases, with 7 bases separating them. The CDR3 nucleotides read TGTGCCTGGGAGACTGCTGAAGCTTTCTTT. Protein sequence: CAWETAEAFF.

Comments on this clone: Germline and junction disagree at one end, which may indicate a read error. The genes are TRBV6-5 and TRBJ2-7; 11 nucleotides agree with TRBD1. The CDR3 spans 15 residues. Looked up from germline, CDR1 is MNHEY and CDR2 is SVGAGI. The CDR3 bases are TGTGCCAGCACTTACGGGGGACAGGGGGCCTACGAGCAGTACTTC. It yields the protein CASTYGGQGAYEQYF.